The rows below give T cell receptor beta chains drawn from one sample of a study of patients and donors after allogeneic stem cell transplantation. TCRdb processed the RT-PCR reads anew with MiXCR; each CDR3 protein has one entry. The table shows about 57,000 distinct CDR3 sequences, with 10% to 15% occurring only once. The sample consisted of blood, either unsorted or a sorted T cell fraction (not recorded which). These receptor sequences come from a human donor who was either an allogeneic HSCT recipient or a stem cell or donor lymphocyte infusion donor (not recorded which). It is not recorded whose cells these are; they may come from a transplant donor. CDR3s include the opening cysteine and the closing phenylalanine or tryptophan. The order of the fields is D gene, J gene, V gene, CDR3 protein. D genes are given only for firm matches.

D: TRBD2; J: TRBJ2-1; V: TRBV27; CDR3: CATGGARSSYNEQFF
D: -; J: TRBJ1-6; V: TRBV6-1; CDR3: CASSENRISPLHF
D: -; J: TRBJ1-4; V: TRBV6-5; CDR3: CASSTTRGEKLFF
D: -; J: TRBJ2-7; V: TRBV25-1; CDR3: CASSGIYGGTVMTYEQYF
D: TRBD2; J: TRBJ2-2; V: TRBV27; CDR3: CASSLGLAGVINTGELFF
D: -; J: TRBJ2-1; V: TRBV7-9; CDR3: CASSPQGSYNEQFF
D: -; J: TRBJ1-1; V: TRBV5-1; CDR3: CASSPTGNTEAFF
D: -; J: TRBJ1-3; V: TRBV20-1; CDR3: CSASPTVTRNTIYF
D: TRBD1; J: TRBJ1-2; V: TRBV18; CDR3: CASSPPDRAGYGYTF
D: -; J: TRBJ1-5; V: TRBV7-9; CDR3: CASSPGGYSNQPQHF
D: -; J: TRBJ2-5; V: TRBV6-1; CDR3: CASSGGALGQETQYF
D: TRBD2; J: TRBJ2-5; V: TRBV12-3/TRBV12-4; CDR3: CASTAGRPETQYF
D: TRBD1; J: TRBJ2-3; V: TRBV25-1; CDR3: CASSDFGTGTDTQYF
D: -; J: TRBJ2-7; V: TRBV27; CDR3: CASSLSGYDYEQYF
D: TRBD2; J: TRBJ2-7; V: TRBV9; CDR3: CASSPSGRAPSYEQYF
D: -; J: TRBJ1-5; V: TRBV27; CDR3: CASSTSTIRGAPQHF
D: -; J: TRBJ2-1; V: TRBV18; CDR3: CASSAHGAFIASLFF
D: -; J: TRBJ1-1; V: TRBV10-3; CDR3: CAISETTEAFF
D: TRBD1; J: TRBJ1-1; V: TRBV29-1; CDR3: CSVKGAMNTEAFF
D: -; J: TRBJ2-7; V: TRBV29-1; CDR3: CSVENPSYEQYF
D: -; J: TRBJ2-1; V: TRBV29-1; CDR3: CSVSTGNREQFF
D: -; J: TRBJ1-1; V: TRBV5-1; CDR3: CASSLEVNTEAFF
D: TRBD1; J: TRBJ2-7; V: TRBV6-5; CDR3: CASSYSQGSYEQYF
D: TRBD1; J: TRBJ2-5; V: TRBV6-5; CDR3: CASTQGVIGETQYF
D: -; J: TRBJ1-2; V: TRBV14; CDR3: CASSQGFQANYGYTF
D: -; J: TRBJ1-1; V: TRBV10-3; CDR3: CAISESFYRVNTEAFF
D: TRBD1; J: TRBJ2-6; V: TRBV6-5; CDR3: CASSSQGAISGANVLTF
D: -; J: TRBJ2-5; V: TRBV2; CDR3: CASSMDGAWRTQYF
D: -; J: TRBJ2-7; V: TRBV9; CDR3: CASSVEGGKVYEQYF
D: TRBD2; J: TRBJ2-1; V: TRBV5-1; CDR3: CASSLPGLAGKGAYNEQFF
D: -; J: TRBJ1-3; V: TRBV12-3/TRBV12-4; CDR3: CASSPTGTLDTIYF
D: TRBD1; J: TRBJ1-5; V: TRBV7-2; CDR3: CASSLAGTGYQPQHF
D: -; J: TRBJ2-1; V: TRBV10-3; CDR3: CAISEAADEQFF
D: -; J: TRBJ1-4; V: TRBV24-1; CDR3: CATSDSGATNEKLFF
D: TRBD1; J: TRBJ2-7; V: TRBV20-1; CDR3: CSAPQGQTYEQYF
D: -; J: TRBJ2-1; V: TRBV11-3; CDR3: CASSTSGSSYNEQFF
D: TRBD2; J: TRBJ2-7; V: TRBV18; CDR3: CASSNDGLAGGPFNEQYF
D: TRBD2; J: TRBJ2-3; V: TRBV12-3/TRBV12-4; CDR3: CASRRLAGGADTQYF
D: TRBD2; J: TRBJ2-7; V: TRBV6-5; CDR3: CASSYSAGGRTYEQYF
D: TRBD1; J: TRBJ2-1; V: TRBV6-2/TRBV6-3; CDR3: CASSGDREGTYNEQFF
D: TRBD1; J: TRBJ2-3; V: TRBV5-4; CDR3: CASSLQGIHTDTQYF
D: TRBD1; J: TRBJ1-3; V: TRBV5-4; CDR3: CASSRGQGAWGNTIYF
D: -; J: TRBJ2-1; V: TRBV12-3/TRBV12-4; CDR3: CASTLGSRSSYNEQFF
D: -; J: TRBJ2-3; V: TRBV12-3/TRBV12-4; CDR3: CASSPGYYGYF
D: TRBD1; J: TRBJ1-4; V: TRBV20-1; CDR3: CSAAPGQGEKLFF
D: TRBD2; J: TRBJ2-1; V: TRBV7-9; CDR3: CASSRTSGNNEQFF
D: TRBD1; J: TRBJ2-1; V: TRBV3-1; CDR3: CASSLGTGQYNEQFF
D: -; J: TRBJ2-3; V: TRBV12-3/TRBV12-4; CDR3: CASSLAGRGTDTQYF
D: TRBD1; J: TRBJ1-1; V: TRBV2; CDR3: CASGGQANTEAFF
D: -; J: TRBJ1-1; V: TRBV20-1; CDR3: CSARGTGLGYTEAFF
D: TRBD2; J: TRBJ2-3; V: TRBV20-1; CDR3: CSAREVPRSSGSDTQYF
D: -; J: TRBJ1-4; V: TRBV20-1; CDR3: CSGVQITEKLFF
D: -; J: TRBJ1-1; V: TRBV7-3; CDR3: CASSWDGTRDTEAFF
D: -; J: TRBJ2-1; V: TRBV7-6; CDR3: CASSLRGSSYNEQFF
D: -; J: TRBJ1-1; V: TRBV7-2; CDR3: CASSLAPNTEAFF
D: TRBD1; J: TRBJ2-4; V: TRBV29-1; CDR3: CSVEDRGQGIIQYF
D: -; J: TRBJ2-3; V: TRBV7-6; CDR3: CASSLEGTLTDTQYF
D: TRBD1; J: TRBJ2-4; V: TRBV7-3; CDR3: CAGLDRAKNIQYF
D: TRBD2; J: TRBJ2-7; V: TRBV29-1; CDR3: CSVEDSLAGPYEQYF